The clone carrying this T cell receptor beta chain has just a few counts. The data stem from a study of blood T cell repertoires in COVID-19. As for the study in general: Spain, Italy and the United States supplied samples that represented acute and convalescent COVID-19. The cDNA or gDNA used as material had been derived from T cells, B-cell-depleted T cells, or PBMCs.

In the authors' workflow: Reference gene primers were amplified, and this amplification served to estimate nucleated cell counts. The method was immunoSEQ multiplex PCR; TCRdb's version includes in-frame clones alone and lacks a portion of them. V, J and clone size are taken as reported in that table, and D and trimming were inferred from the DNA itself. The sample includes just over 60,000 clones, under 80% of them seen just once. Trimming took 0 bases from V and 7 from J, leaving 14 bases between them. Germline V gene sequence: CDR1 SGHRS, CDR2 YFSETQ. The CDR3 sequence is 14 residues long. Material for sequencing was peripheral blood. The chain carries TRBV5-1 and TRBJ2-7; D might be TRBD1 (5 bases). This sequence was found in a man in his sixties with acute or convalescent COVID-19. The CDR3 loop is CASSLVRQGEEQYF. The CDR3 DNA reads as TGCGCCAGCAGCTTGGTTCGGCAGGGTGAAGAGCAGTACTTC.